These T cell receptor beta chains were read from a single sample in a study of cytomegalovirus exposure and HLA in healthy donors. TCRdb's copy holds only in-frame clones and misses some; the assay was immunoSEQ multiplex PCR. The sample has about 150,000 clones; approximately 9% are singletons. Source material: PBMCs. Every receptor here comes from a male donor in good health and CMV-seronegative. Each CDR3 is given with its conserved first and last residue. Clone size is not always given. Where it is, it says once, few, many or a class for expanded clones.

TRBV6-1	few	CASSGDDRVKQYF
TRBV30	few	CAWSGSGLARKDTQYF
TRBV6-1	few	CASVGEHYEQYF
TRBV5-1	few	CASSSGQDTEAFF
TRBV6-5	-	CASSYSILAGEFEQYF
TRBV7-3	few	CASSLTRLYLISLTIYEQYF
TRBV7-2	-	CASSLVVGANVLTF
TRBV25-1	-	CASSRGTSGNTIYF
TRBV28	-	CASSSAGSQPQHF
TRBV9	-	CASSVGGRGETQYF
TRBV4-3	-	CASSQDRNTEAFF
TRBV5-1	-	CASSSGMHAEAFF
TRBV5-1	few	CASSSTYRGEQYF
TRBV5-1	few	CASSPNGGGENTIYF
TRBV7-2	few	CASSSRGVYGYTF
TRBV29-1	-	CSVLDTSYEQYF
TRBV19	few	CASSLDSYSNQPQHF
TRBV4-3	few	CASSQDSGVYEQYF
TRBV6-5	few	CASSGLAGGHEQYF
TRBV11-1	-	CASSFETNYEQYF
TRBV19	few	CASSILGAEKLFF
TRBV5-1	few	CASSLDQGAGELFF
TRBV9	-	CASSALAGAPWTDTQYF
TRBV2	-	CASSETRTSTDTQYF
TRBV7-9	few	CASSLDESGPGHYEQYF
TRBV18	few	CASSPPQGQSYGYTF
TRBV19	few	CASTTGPSYEQYF
TRBV27	few	CASSWDRGHTEAFF
TRBV4-3	few	CASSQDKAGAQGTQYF
TRBV28	few	CASWPGGEPNTEAFF
TRBV5-1	-	CASSVGLADYNEQFF
TRBV28	-	CASSPYYNEQFF
TRBV4-3	-	CASSQEWTSGSNQPQHF
TRBV28	-	CASHSGDQGYTF
TRBV30	-	CAAAGGPGEQYF
TRBV7-6	-	CASTAALAGPGEQYF
TRBV7-3	few	CASSLLGGAYNEQFF
TRBV27	few	CASRGLAGGSYNEQFF
TRBV30	few	CAWRGVGYTF
TRBV28	few	CASSGTGSLIYEQYF
TRBV4-2	few	CASSQDSNRGVTGELFF
TRBV28	few	CASSQTVRTDYNEQFF
TRBV9	-	CASSVGTSGRGETQYF
TRBV7-9	few	CASRPGETQYF
TRBV7-2	-	CASSRQGASAYEQYF
TRBV7-9	few	CASSPPGTGQFF
TRBV6-5	few	CASSSTGGRSPLHF
TRBV5-4	-	CASSWGGQGQDTQYF
TRBV14	few	CASSATGGGYGYTF
TRBV21-1	-	CASSTVRDREPYEQYF
TRBV27	-	CASRGTTNTGELFF
TRBV4-3	few	CASSQDFRGTGILFF
TRBV6-5	-	CASRTDQYGNQPQHF